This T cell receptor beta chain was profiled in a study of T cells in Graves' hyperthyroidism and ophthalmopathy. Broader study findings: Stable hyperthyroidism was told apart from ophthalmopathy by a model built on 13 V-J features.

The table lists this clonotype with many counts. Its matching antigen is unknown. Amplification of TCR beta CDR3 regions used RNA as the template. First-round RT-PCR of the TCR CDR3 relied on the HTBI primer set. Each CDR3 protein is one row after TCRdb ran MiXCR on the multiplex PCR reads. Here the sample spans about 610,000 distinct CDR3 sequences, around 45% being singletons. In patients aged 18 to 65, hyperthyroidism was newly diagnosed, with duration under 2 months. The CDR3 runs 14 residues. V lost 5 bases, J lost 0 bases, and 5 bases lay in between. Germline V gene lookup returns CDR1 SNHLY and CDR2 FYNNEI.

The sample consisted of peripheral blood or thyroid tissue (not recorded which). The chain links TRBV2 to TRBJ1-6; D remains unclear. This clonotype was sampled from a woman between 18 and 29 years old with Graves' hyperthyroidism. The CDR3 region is CASSQSSYNSPLHF. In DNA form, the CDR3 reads TGTGCCAGCAGTCAGAGCTCCTATAATTCACCCCTCCACTTT.